These 5 T cell receptor beta chains were sequenced from one sample in a study of blood T cell repertoires in COVID-19. Here immunoSEQ multiplex PCR was the method, and the copy in TCRdb shows in-frame clones only, minus some. The table has about 250,000 clones, roughly 80% seen once. Sequencing used peripheral blood. These receptors came from a woman aged 55-69 years with active or convalescent COVID-19.

This clone was picked up a small number of times. The chain links TRBV6-5 to TRBJ2-3; D might be TRBD2 (5 bases). Germline V gene data show CDR1 as MNHEY and CDR2 as SVGAGI. The V and J ends lost 6 bases and 2 bases respectively, with 15 bases between them. The CDR3 is 15 residues long. The CDR3 DNA sequence: TGTGCCAGCAGCACGCTACGGGGTTACACAGATACGCAGTATTTT. Translation: CASSTLRGYTDTQYF.

CDR3 nucleotides: TGTGCCAGCAGTATTGAGGGTTTGCAGCAGTACGTC. Encoded protein: CASSIEGLQQYV. The V call is TRBV2, the J call TRBJ2-7, with D maybe TRBD2 (5 bases). CDR1 is SNHLY and CDR2 is FYNNEI in the germline V gene. The CDR3 runs 12 residues. Trimming pared 5 bases from V and 8 bases from J, leaving 13 bases between.

This chain uses TRBV6-5 with TRBJ1-1; 7 bases match TRBD1. Germline V gene lookup returns CDR1 MNHEY and CDR2 SVGAGI. After removal of 10 bases from V and 2 bases from J, the junction contained 13 bases not matched to a gene. The CDR3 runs to 15 residues. The CDR3 region is CATIRDREVNTEAFF. CDR3 sequence (DNA): TGTGCCACAATCCGGGACAGAGAAGTAAACACTGAAGCTTTCTTT.

This chain uses TRBV3-1 (or the pseudogene TRBV3-2) with TRBJ2-1, with D hard to call. Germline V lookup: CDR1 LGHDT, CDR2 YNNKEL (reference sequence). There are 15 residues in the CDR3. Trimming pared 2 bases from V and 12 bases from J, leaving 20 bases between. The CDR3 sequence is CASSQTYTGPVWQFF. CDR3 nucleotides: TGTGCCAGCAGCCAAACATATACTGGGCCCGTATGGCAGTTCTTC.

The rearrangement joins TRBV27 to TRBJ2-1, with 8 bases that match TRBD2. Germline CDR1 MNHEY, CDR2 SMNVEV (reference sequence). Trimming at V came to 6 bases and at J to 8 bases, leaving 9 bases not matched to a gene. The CDR3 spans 14 residues. For the CDR3, the DNA is TGTGCCAGCAGACACGGGGGGGAAAGACATGAGCAGTTCTTC. This sequence encodes CASRHGGERHEQFF.